This T cell receptor (beta chain) was recorded in a study of blood T cell repertoires in COVID-19. Looking at the study overall: COVID-19 samples from acute and convalescent phases originated in the United States, Italy and Spain.

From germline, CDR1 is LGHNT and CDR2 FRNRAP. This CDR3 has 14 residues. The junction had 9 bases not matched to a gene; V was cut back by 6 bases and J by 4 bases. The method was immunoSEQ multiplex PCR; TCRdb's version includes in-frame clones alone and lacks a portion of them. The sample carries about 240,000 clones, more than 75% recorded once. The chain joins TRBV12-5 to TRBJ2-7; 7 nucleotides match TRBD1. The specimen was peripheral blood. This receptor was taken from an older woman with active or convalescent COVID-19. The CDR3 region is CASGTTGTAYEQYF. CDR3 bases: TGTGCTAGTGGAACCACCGGGACAGCGTACGAGCAGTACTTC.